Each of the 14 T cell receptor beta chains below was sequenced from the same sample in a study of technical replicates of blood from a handful of donors. Some clones are missing from TCRdb's copy, which holds only in-frame ones; the method was immunoSEQ multiplex PCR. The sample shows 100,000 or so clones, nearly 96% of them seen only once. The sequencing sample was made of T cells isolated from PBMCs. The receptors come from a human donor in good health.

The V and J genes are TRBV6-5 and TRBJ2-1, with D possibly being TRBD1 (6 bases). The V gene's germline CDR1 is MNHEY and CDR2 SVGAGI. The CDR3 has 13 residues. Trimming removed 8 bases at V and 4 bases at J, with 12 bases between. This CDR3 is CASSETGYNEQFF. CDR3 DNA: TGTGCCAGCTCGGAGACAGGATACAATGAGCAGTTCTTC.

As DNA, the CDR3 is TGTGCCAGCAGTTCGCGCGGGAGGCACTCCTCCTACGAGCAGTACTTC. Encoded protein: CASSSRGRHSSYEQYF. V and J are TRBV6-5 and TRBJ2-7; 8 bases are a match to TRBD2. The CDR3 has 16 residues. Germline CDR1 and CDR2: MNHEY and SVGAGI. The junction had 8 bases not matched to a gene; V was cut back by 4 bases and J by 0 bases.

V usage is TRBV19 and J usage is TRBJ1-5; no clear D. Germline V lookup: CDR1 LNHDA, CDR2 SQIVND (reference sequence). The length of the CDR3 is 15 residues. The V end was cut by 6 bases, the J end by 3 bases, with 15 bases between. The CDR3 here is CASRISNMPNQPQHF. CDR3 sequence (DNA): TGTGCCAGTAGGATATCGAACATGCCCAATCAGCCCCAGCATTTT.

The V gene is TRBV15, the J gene TRBJ1-2, with 10 positions matching TRBD1. The CDR3 loop spans 12 amino acids. Trimming cost V 6 bases and J 8 bases; bases outside gene matches: 3. Germline V lookup: CDR1 LNHNV, CDR2 YYDKDF (reference sequence). The CDR3 DNA is TGTGCCACCAGAGGACAGGGGGAGGGCTACACCTTC. It translates to CATRGQGEGYTF.

CDR3 coding DNA: TGTGCCAGCAGTTTATGGACTAGCGGGGATGGTGGGCAGTTCTTC. Protein product: CASSLWTSGDGGQFF. The chain combines TRBV27 with TRBJ2-1, with 12 bases that match TRBD2. J was trimmed by 12 bases and V by 1 base; bases with no gene match: 7. CDR1 MNHEY and CDR2 SMNVEV come from the germline V gene (reference sequence). CDR3 length: 15 residues.

The V gene is TRBV7-2, the J gene TRBJ2-5, with D perhaps TRBD1 (5 bases). In germline, CDR1 is SGHTA, CDR2 FQGNSA. V was cut by 4 bases and J by 2 bases, with 20 bases left in between. The CDR3 consists of 17 residues. The CDR3 loop reads CASSSELPGYKQETQYF. The CDR3 bases are TGTGCCAGCAGCTCAGAATTACCAGGGTATAAACAAGAGACCCAGTACTTC.

The chain employs TRBV11-2 and TRBJ2-7, with 7 bases fitting TRBD1. The CDR3 runs to 15 residues. The germline gives CDR1 SGHAT, CDR2 FQNNGV. The trim removed 1 base at V and 1 base at J, leaving 4 bases unmatched. The CDR3 region is CASSLAVTGSYEQYF. Here the CDR3 DNA reads TGTGCCAGCAGCTTAGCAGTGACAGGGTCCTACGAGCAGTACTTC.

The V call is TRBV20-1, the J call TRBJ2-3, with D hard to call. This CDR3 is 11 amino acids long. With 5 bases removed from V and 6 bases from J, the gap between germline ends came to 9 bases. CDR1 is DFQATT, CDR2 SNEGSKA, per germline (reference sequence). This CDR3 is CSARVGDTQYF. In DNA form, the CDR3 reads TGCAGTGCTCGGGTGGGTGATACGCAGTATTTT.

The V gene is TRBV27, the J gene TRBJ2-1; 7 nucleotides align to TRBD2. This CDR3 has 14 residues. The germline gives CDR1 MNHEY, CDR2 SMNVEV (reference sequence). J lost 6 bases, V lost 4 bases, and 6 bases had no gene match. The CDR3 loop is CASSYGLAVNEQFF. CDR3 bases: TGTGCCAGCAGTTATGGTCTAGCGGTCAATGAGCAGTTCTTC.

V is TRBV29-1 and J is TRBJ2-3; D call uncertain. Deletions cut 3 bases from V and 13 bases from J, with 14 bases between. CDR3 length: 11 amino acids. Germline lookup yields CDR1 SQVTM and CDR2 ANQGSEA. DNA of the CDR3: TGCAGCGTTGAGTCTCATGGGCCCGAGTATTTT. Amino acid sequence: CSVESHGPEYF.

The rearrangement joins TRBV11-2 to TRBJ2-7; TRBD2 agrees at 12 bases. This CDR3 region has 15 residues. The junction had 2 bases not matched to a gene; V was cut back by 0 bases and J by 5 bases. CDR1 is SGHAT, CDR2 FQNNGV, per germline. The DNA of the CDR3 is TGTGCCAGCAGCTTAGAACTAGCGGGGGGAGACGAGCAGTACTTC. This sequence encodes CASSLELAGGDEQYF.

V gene TRBV9 combines with J gene TRBJ2-1, with 8 bases lining up with TRBD2. The CDR3 sequence is 15 residues long. After removal of 3 bases from V and 5 bases from J, the junction contained 7 bases not matched to a gene. From germline, CDR1 is SGDLS and CDR2 YYNGEE. This CDR3 is CASSASGLVNNEQFF. Written as DNA, the CDR3 is TGTGCCAGCAGCGCCTCGGGACTAGTGAACAATGAGCAGTTCTTC.

V gene TRBV11-2 combines with J gene TRBJ1-1; 8 bases map to TRBD1. Germline CDR1 SGHAT, CDR2 FQNNGV. The CDR3 covers 14 residues. V trimming: 3 bases; J trimming: 6 bases; junction bases outside the gene matches: 6. CDR3 protein: CASSFFQGAAEAFF. In DNA form, the CDR3 reads TGTGCCAGCAGCTTCTTTCAGGGGGCCGCTGAAGCTTTCTTT.

The CDR3 DNA follows: TGTGCCAGCAGCCCTGACAGGAGTTATCAGCCCCAGCATTTT. It yields the protein CASSPDRSYQPQHF. The V gene is TRBV9, the J gene TRBJ1-5, with a tentative D call TRBD1 (6 bases). This CDR3 comprises 14 residues. Germline values: CDR1 SGDLS, CDR2 YYNGEE. Trimming took off 4 bases at V and 5 bases at J, with 13 bases between the two ends.